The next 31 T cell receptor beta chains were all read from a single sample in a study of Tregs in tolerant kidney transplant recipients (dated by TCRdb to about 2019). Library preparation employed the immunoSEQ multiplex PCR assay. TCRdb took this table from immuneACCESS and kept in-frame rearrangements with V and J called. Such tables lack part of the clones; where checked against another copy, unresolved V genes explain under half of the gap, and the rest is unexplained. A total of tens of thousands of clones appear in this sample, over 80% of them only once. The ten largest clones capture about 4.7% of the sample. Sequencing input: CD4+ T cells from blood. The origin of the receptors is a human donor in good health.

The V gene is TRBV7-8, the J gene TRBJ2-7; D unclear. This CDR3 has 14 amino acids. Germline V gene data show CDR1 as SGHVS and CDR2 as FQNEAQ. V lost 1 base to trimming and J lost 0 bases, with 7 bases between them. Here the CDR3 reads CASSLETRSYEQYF. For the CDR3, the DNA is TGTGCCAGCAGCTTAGAAACACGCTCCTACGAGCAGTACTTC. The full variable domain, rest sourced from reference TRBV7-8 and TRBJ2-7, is GAGVSQSPRYKVAKRGQDVALRCDPISGHVSLFWYQQALGQGPEFLTYFQNEAQLDKSGLPSDRFFAERPEGSVSTLKIQRTQQEDSAVYLCASSLETRSYEQYFGPGTRLTVT.

CDR3 sequence: CASSRSPTYEQYF. CDR3 DNA sequence: TGTGCCAGCAGCCGCAGCCCCACCTACGAGCAGTACTTC. The V call is TRBV27, the J call TRBJ2-7, with no clear D. Per germline, CDR1 MNHEY and CDR2 SMNVEV (reference sequence). The CDR3 totals 13 residues. The ends were cut back, 6 bases at V and 2 bases at J, with 11 bases in the middle.

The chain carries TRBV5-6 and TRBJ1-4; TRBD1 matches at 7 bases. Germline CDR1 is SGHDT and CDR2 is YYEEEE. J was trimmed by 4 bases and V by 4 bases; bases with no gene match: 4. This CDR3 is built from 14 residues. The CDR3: CASSLQGNNEKLFF. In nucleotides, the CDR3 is TGTGCCAGCAGCCTACAGGGGAATAATGAAAAACTGTTTTTT.

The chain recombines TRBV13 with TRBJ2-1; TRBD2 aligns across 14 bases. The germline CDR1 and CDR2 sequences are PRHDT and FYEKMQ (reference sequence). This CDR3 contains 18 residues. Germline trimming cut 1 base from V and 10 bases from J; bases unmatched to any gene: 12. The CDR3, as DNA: TGTGCCAGCAGCTTAGAGGAGGGGCCCGGGACTAGCGGGAGAGAGCAGTTCTTC. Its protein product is CASSLEEGPGTSGREQFF.

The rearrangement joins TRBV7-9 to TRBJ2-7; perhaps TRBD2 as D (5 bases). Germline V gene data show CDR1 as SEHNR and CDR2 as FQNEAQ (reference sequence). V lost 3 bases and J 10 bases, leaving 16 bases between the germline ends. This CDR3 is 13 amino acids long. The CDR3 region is CASSFDQLGEQYF. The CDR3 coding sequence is TGTGCCAGCAGCTTCGACCAACTCGGGGAACAGTACTTC.

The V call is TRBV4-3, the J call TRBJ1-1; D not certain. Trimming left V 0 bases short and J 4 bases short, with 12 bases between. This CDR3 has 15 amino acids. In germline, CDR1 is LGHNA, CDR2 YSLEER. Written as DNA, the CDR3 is TGCGCCAGCAGCCAAGATTCGCAAGCGGGCACTGAAGCTTTCTTT. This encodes CASSQDSQAGTEAFF.

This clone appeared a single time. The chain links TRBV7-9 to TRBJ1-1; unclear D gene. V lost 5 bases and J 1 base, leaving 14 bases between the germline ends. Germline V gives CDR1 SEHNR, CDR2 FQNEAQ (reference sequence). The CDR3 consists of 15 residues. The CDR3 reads CASSEFGPSNTEAFF. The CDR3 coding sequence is TGTGCCAGCAGCGAATTCGGACCGTCGAACACTGAAGCTTTCTTT. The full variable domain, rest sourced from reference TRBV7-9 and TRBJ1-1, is DTGVSQNPRHKITKRGQNVTFRCDPISEHNRLYWYRQTLGQGPEFLTYFQNEAQLEKSRLLSDRFSAERPKGSFSTLEIQRTEQGDSAMYLCASSEFGPSNTEAFFGQGTRLTVV.

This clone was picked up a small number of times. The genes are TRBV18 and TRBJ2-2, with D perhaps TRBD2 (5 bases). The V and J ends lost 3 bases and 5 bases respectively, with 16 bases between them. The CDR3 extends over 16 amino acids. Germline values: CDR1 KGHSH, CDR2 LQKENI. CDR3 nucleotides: TGTGCCAGCTCACCTATTGTTGCCGGGGAGACCGGGGAGCTGTTTTTT. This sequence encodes CASSPIVAGETGELFF. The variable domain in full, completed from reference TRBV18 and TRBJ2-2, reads NAGVMQNPRHLVRRRGQEARLRCSPMKGHSHVYWYRQLPEEGLKFMVYLQKENIIDESGMPKERFSAEFPKEGPSILRIQQVVRGDSAAYFCASSPIVAGETGELFFGEGSRLTVL.

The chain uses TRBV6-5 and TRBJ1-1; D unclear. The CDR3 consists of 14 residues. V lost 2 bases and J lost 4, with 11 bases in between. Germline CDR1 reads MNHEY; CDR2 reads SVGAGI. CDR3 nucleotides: TGTGCCAGCAGTTACACAGCGCGGGGCACTGAAGCTTTCTTT. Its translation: CASSYTARGTEAFF.

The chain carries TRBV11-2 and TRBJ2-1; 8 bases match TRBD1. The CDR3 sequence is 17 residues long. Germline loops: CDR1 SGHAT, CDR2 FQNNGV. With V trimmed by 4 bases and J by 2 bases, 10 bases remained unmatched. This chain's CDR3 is CASSSDREYGAYNEQFF. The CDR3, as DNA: TGTGCCAGCAGCTCGGACAGGGAATATGGGGCCTACAATGAGCAGTTCTTC.

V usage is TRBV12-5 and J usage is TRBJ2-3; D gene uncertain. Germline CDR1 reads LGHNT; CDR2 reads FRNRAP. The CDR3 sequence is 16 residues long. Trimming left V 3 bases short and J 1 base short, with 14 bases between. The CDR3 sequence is CASGFPLTARTDTQYF. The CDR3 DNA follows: TGTGCTAGTGGTTTCCCCCTGACCGCTCGCACAGATACGCAGTATTTT.

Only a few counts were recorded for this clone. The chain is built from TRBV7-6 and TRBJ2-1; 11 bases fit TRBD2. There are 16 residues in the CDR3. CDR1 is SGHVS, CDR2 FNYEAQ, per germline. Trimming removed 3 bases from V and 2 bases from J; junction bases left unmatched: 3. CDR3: CASSLTSGVAYNEQFF. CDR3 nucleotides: TGTGCCAGCAGCTTGACTAGCGGGGTGGCCTACAATGAGCAGTTCTTC.

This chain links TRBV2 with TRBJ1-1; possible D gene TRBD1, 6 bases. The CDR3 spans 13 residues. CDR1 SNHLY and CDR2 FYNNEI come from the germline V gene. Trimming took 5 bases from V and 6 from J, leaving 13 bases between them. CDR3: CASSPTGTPEAFF. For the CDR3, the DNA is TGTGCCAGCAGTCCCACAGGGACTCCTGAAGCTTTCTTT.

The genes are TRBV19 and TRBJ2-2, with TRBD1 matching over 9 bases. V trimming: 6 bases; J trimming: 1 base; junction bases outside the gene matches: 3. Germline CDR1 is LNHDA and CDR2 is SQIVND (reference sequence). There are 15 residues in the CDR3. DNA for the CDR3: TGTGCCAGTAGGGGACAGGGAATGAACACCGGGGAGCTGTTTTTT. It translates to CASRGQGMNTGELFF.

The CDR3 DNA follows: TGTGCCAGCAGCGTAGGCGACGGAGCTCTAGGAGGAACGCAGTATTTT. It is translated as CASSVGDGALGGTQYF. This chain links TRBV9 with TRBJ2-3; D is possibly TRBD2 (5 bases). The V gene lost 0 bases and the J gene lost 9 bases, with 20 bases spanning the gap. The CDR3 runs 16 residues. CDR1 SGDLS and CDR2 YYNGEE come from the germline V gene.

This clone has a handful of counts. CDR3 in amino acids: CASSFGASYNEQFF. In DNA, the CDR3 is TGTGCCAGCAGCTTTGGGGCCTCCTACAATGAGCAGTTCTTC. The chain combines TRBV7-2 with TRBJ2-1; D is possibly TRBD1 (5 bases). Germline-derived CDR1 and CDR2 are SGHTA and FQGNSA. The CDR3 covers 14 residues. Trimming pared 3 bases from V and 0 bases from J, leaving 6 bases between.

The CDR3 is CASSTRVDTEAFF. Here the CDR3 DNA reads TGTGCCAGTAGTACCAGGGTAGACACTGAAGCTTTCTTT. This chain connects TRBV19 to TRBJ1-1, with TRBD1 as a possible D gene (5 bases). This CDR3 has 13 residues. Germline assignment: CDR1 LNHDA and CDR2 SQIVND (reference sequence). Trimming took 4 bases from V and 3 from J, leaving 9 bases between them.

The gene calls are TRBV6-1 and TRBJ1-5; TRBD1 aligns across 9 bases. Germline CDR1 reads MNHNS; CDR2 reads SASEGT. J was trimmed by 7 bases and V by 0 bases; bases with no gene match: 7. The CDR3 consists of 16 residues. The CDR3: CASSEAEDRGWQPQHF. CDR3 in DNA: TGTGCCAGCAGTGAAGCCGAGGACAGGGGCTGGCAGCCCCAGCATTTT.

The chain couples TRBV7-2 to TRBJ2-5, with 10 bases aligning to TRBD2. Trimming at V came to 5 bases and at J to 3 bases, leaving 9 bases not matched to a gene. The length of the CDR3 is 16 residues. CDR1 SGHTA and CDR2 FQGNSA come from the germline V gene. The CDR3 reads CASSVTSGTGEETQYF. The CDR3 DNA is TGTGCCAGCAGCGTTACTAGCGGGACCGGTGAAGAGACCCAGTACTTC.

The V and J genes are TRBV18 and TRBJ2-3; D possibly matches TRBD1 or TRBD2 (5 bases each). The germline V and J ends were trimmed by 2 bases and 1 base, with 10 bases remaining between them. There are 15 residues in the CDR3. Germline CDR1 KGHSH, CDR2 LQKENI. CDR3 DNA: TGTGCCAGCTCACCAGAGGGCAGGGGCACAGATACGCAGTATTTT. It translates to CASSPEGRGTDTQYF. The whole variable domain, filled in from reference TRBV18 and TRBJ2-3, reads NAGVMQNPRHLVRRRGQEARLRCSPMKGHSHVYWYRQLPEEGLKFMVYLQKENIIDESGMPKERFSAEFPKEGPSILRIQQVVRGDSAAYFCASSPEGRGTDTQYFGPGTRLTVL.

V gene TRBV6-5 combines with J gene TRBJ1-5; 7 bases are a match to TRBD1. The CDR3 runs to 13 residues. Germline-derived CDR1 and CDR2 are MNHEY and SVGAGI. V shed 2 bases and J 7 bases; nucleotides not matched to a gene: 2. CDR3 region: CASSYRGPQPQHF. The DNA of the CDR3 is TGTGCCAGCAGTTACAGGGGGCCCCAGCCCCAGCATTTT.

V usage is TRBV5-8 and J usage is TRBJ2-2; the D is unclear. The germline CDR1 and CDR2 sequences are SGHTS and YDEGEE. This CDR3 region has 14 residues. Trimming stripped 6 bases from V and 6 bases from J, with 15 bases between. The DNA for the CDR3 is TGTGCCAGCAACCCCGTTGGGTCGGCCGGGGAGCTGTTTTTT. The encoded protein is CASNPVGSAGELFF. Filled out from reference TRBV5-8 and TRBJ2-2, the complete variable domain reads EAGVTQSPTHLIKTRGQQATLRCSPISGHTSVYWYQQALGLGLQFLLWYDEGEERNRGNFPPRFSGRQFPNYSSELNVNALELEDSALYLCASNPVGSAGELFFGEGSRLTVL.

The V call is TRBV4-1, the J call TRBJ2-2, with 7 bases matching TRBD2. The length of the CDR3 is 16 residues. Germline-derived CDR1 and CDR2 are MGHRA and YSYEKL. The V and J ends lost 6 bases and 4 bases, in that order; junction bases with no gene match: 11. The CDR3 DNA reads TGCGCCAGCAGTCCTATCGGGCGGGAGCGCACCGGGGAGCTGTTTTTT. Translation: CASSPIGRERTGELFF.

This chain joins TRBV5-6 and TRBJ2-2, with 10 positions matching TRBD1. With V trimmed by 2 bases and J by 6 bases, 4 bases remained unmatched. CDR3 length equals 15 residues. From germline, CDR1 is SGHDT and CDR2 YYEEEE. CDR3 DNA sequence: TGTGCCAGCAGCTTAGGGACAGGGGATGCCGGGGAGCTGTTTTTT. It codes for CASSLGTGDAGELFF.

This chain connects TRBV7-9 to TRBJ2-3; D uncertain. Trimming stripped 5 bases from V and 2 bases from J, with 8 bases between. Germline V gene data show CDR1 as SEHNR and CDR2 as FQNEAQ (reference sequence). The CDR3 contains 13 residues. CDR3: CASSVRPTDTQYF. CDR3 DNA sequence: TGTGCCAGCAGCGTCAGACCCACAGATACGCAGTATTTT.

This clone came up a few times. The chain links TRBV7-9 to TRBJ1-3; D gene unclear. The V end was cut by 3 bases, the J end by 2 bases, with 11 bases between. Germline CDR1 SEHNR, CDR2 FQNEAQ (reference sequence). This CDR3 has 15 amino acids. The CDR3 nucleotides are TGTGCCAGCAGCTTGCAGGTTGAGGCTGGAAACACCATATATTTT. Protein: CASSLQVEAGNTIYF.

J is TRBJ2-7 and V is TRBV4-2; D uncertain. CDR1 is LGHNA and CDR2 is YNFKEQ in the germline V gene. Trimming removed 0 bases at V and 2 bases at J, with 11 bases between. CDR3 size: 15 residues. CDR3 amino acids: CASSQEIHETYEQYF. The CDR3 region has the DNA TGTGCCAGCAGCCAAGAAATCCACGAAACCTACGAGCAGTACTTC.

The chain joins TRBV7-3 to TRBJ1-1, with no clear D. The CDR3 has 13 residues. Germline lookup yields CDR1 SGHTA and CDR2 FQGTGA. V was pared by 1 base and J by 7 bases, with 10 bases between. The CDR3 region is CASSLSRRSEAFF. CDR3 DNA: TGTGCCAGCAGCTTAAGCAGGAGGAGTGAAGCTTTCTTT.

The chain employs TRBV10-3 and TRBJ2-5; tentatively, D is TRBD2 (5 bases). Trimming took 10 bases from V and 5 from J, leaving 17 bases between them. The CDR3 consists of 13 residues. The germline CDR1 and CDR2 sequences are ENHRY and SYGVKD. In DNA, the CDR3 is TGTGCCACCACCGGACCCAAGCGGGAGACCCAGTACTTC. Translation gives CATTGPKRETQYF.

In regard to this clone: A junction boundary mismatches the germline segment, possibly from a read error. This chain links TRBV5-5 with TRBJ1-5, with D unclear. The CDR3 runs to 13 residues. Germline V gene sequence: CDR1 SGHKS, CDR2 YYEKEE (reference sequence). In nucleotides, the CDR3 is TGCGCCAGCAGCCCCTTTACGAACCAGCCCCAGCATTTT. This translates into CASSPFTNQPQHF.

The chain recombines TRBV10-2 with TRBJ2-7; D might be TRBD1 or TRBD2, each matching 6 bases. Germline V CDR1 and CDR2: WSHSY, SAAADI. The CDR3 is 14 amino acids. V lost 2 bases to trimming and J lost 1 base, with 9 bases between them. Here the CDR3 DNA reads TGCGCCAGCAGTGAGGGGGGGCGATCCTACGAGCAGTACTTC. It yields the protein CASSEGGRSYEQYF.